This entry features one TCR beta chain sequence. The repertoire was sequenced with immunoSEQ multiplex PCR; TCRdb's copy has only in-frame clones and lacks some. The sample gives about 130,000 clones, 80% to 95% of which show up once; around 8.9% is in the top ten. The data derive from a study of control samples from healthy donors and cancer patients. V was shortened by 6 bases and J by 5 bases, with 19 bases between the two germline ends. Germline lookup yields CDR1 MNHEY and CDR2 SMNVEV (reference sequence). The CDR3 is 15 residues long. The origin of this receptor is a man between 18 and 35 years old in good health. V usage is TRBV27 and J usage is TRBJ1-1; D perhaps matches TRBD1 (5 bases). Source material: blood. This CDR3 is CASRLSRESETEAFF. CDR3 bases: TGTGCCAGCAGACTAAGCAGGGAGAGCGAAACTGAAGCTTTCTTT.